This TCR beta chain appears in the sequencing data of a study of shared clonotypes between healthy human individuals. Broader study findings: Researchers found naive subsets generally carried larger estimated richness than memory subsets. Sampling used blood alone; tissue repertoires probably differ. Having only a few donors restricted how much genetic and exposure-history diversity was captured. Clonotypes shared by all four sorted-subset donors had higher generation probabilities than non-shared clonotypes.

Repertoires were generated with immunoSEQ multiplex PCR, while TCRdb's copy carries only in-frame clones and drops some. The sample yields 1,400,000 or so clones, approximately 98.5% seen once. Remarks on this clone: As yet, its antigen is unknown.

The CDR3 is 15 residues long. The trim removed 3 bases at V and 0 bases at J, leaving 2 bases unmatched. The germline gives CDR1 ENHRY, CDR2 SYGVKD. The sequenced material came from naive CD4+ T cells sorted from blood. Noted subset: CD45RA+ positively selected. The rearrangement links TRBV10-3 to TRBJ2-3, with TRBD1 matching 8 bases. This receptor was identified in a man aged 25-40 years in good health. In DNA, the CDR3 is TGTGCCATCAGTGACGGACAGGGTAGCACAGATACGCAGTATTTT. Encoded protein: CAISDGQGSTDTQYF.